The following is a T cell receptor (beta chain) sequence with its context. 5' RACE that incorporated UMI labels was used to prepare the TRB cDNA libraries. TCRdb re-called the 5' RACE reads and gives one entry per CDR3 protein, without DNA. The ten most abundant clones cover approximately 1.5% of a sample with fewer than 95,000 distinct CDR3 sequences. The data are from a study of CXCR3-negative and CXCR3-positive naive CD8 T cells. From germline, CDR1 is SGHTA and CDR2 FQGTGA. This CDR3 comprises 16 residues. This receptor was obtained from a human donor in good health. Some clones in this sample may be carry-over from other donors' samples. The chain carries TRBV7-3 and TRBJ2-3; TCRdb names TRBD2, which stays unverified in the absence of DNA. The sequenced sample was naive CXCR3- CD8+ T cells from blood. Subset denoted: CD45RO-CCR7+CD27+CD95- naive CD8+ T cells lacking CXCR3 (TNR3-). CDR3: CASRLAGGEDTDTQYF.